A single T cell receptor (beta chain) is shown here with its context. Antigen unknown. Clones were read by immunoSEQ multiplex PCR, and TCRdb kept only the in-frame ones, dropping some. The data contain around 180,000 clones, around 88% of them seen just once; the ten biggest clones take up approximately 7.7%. This entry belongs to a study of T cell responses to AZD1222 COVID-19 vaccine. Study summary: Researchers grouped second doses given at about 4 or about 12 weeks into one pool.

General study findings and limits: A mostly white British donor set with more females was recruited, and clonal diversity was possibly underestimated. Sampling captured repertoires only after the peak T cell response. Baseline serostatus was positive in only 5 to 7 AZD1222 recipients.

The sequence came from an adult in good health. Sequences were derived from peripheral blood, sampled on day 0 of AZD1222 vaccination.

Here the CDR3 reads CASSSTGSSGEAFF. The CDR3 DNA reads TGTGCCAGTAGTAGCACAGGGAGTTCGGGTGAAGCTTTCTTT. The chain couples TRBV19 to TRBJ1-1, with D possibly TRBD1 on 6 matching bases. V lost 4 bases and J lost 7, with 16 bases in between. CDR1 and CDR2 (germline): LNHDA, SQIVND (reference sequence). The CDR3 spans 14 residues.